This T cell receptor beta chain originates from a study of shared clonotypes between healthy human individuals. Broader study findings: Relative to their counterparts shared across all four donors, non-shared clonotypes exhibited diminished generation probabilities. Estimated richness was generally greater in naive than memory subsets. Four donors showed sharing of approximately 5% of naive CD4 clonotypes.

The ends lost 5 bases at V and 4 bases at J; junction bases unmatched: 9. The germline CDR1 and CDR2 sequences are SGHVS and FQNEAQ. This CDR3 region has 16 residues. The method was immunoSEQ multiplex PCR; TCRdb's version includes in-frame clones alone and lacks a portion of them. Of 550,000 to 700,000 clones in the sample, roughly 72% are singletons; the top ten hold around 2%. This clone was observed a handful of times. Its antigen is not known. The chain employs TRBV7-8 and TRBJ1-5; TRBD1 agrees at 9 bases. Sequencing was performed on memory CD4+ T cells sorted from blood. As to subset: CD45RA-negative fraction. The source of this sequence is a woman aged 25 to 45 in good health. As DNA, the CDR3 is TGTGCCAGCAGCCTAAATACGGGACAGGGAAATCAGCCCCAGCATTTT. Encoded protein: CASSLNTGQGNQPQHF.